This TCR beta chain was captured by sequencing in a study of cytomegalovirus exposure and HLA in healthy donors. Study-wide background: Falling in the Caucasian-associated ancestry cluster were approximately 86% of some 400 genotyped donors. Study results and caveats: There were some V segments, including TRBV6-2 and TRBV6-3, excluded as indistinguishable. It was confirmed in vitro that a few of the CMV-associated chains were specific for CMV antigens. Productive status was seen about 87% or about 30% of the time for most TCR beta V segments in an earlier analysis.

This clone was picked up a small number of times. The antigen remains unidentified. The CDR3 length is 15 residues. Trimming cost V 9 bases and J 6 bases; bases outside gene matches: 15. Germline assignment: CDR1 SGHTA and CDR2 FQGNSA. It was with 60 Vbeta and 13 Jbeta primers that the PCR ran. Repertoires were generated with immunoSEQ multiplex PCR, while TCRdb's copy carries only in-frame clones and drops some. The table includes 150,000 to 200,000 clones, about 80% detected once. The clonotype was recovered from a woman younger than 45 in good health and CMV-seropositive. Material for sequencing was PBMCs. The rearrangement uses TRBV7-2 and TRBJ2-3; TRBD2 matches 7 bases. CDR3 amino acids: CASSRRGSLQDTQYF. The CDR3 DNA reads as TGTGCCAGTTCTCGTCGCGGGAGTTTACAGGATACGCAGTATTTT. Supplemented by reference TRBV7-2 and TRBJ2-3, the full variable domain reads GAGVSQSPSNKVTEKGKDVELRCDPISGHTALYWYRQSLGQGLEFLIYFQGNSAPDKSGLPSDRFSAERTGGSVSTLTIQRTQQEDSAVYLCASSRRGSLQDTQYFGPGTRLTVL.